This T cell receptor beta chain was recorded in a study of monozygotic twins with inflammatory bowel disease. For each CDR3 protein, TCRdb gives one entry from its re-call of the 5' RACE reads, without DNA. The repertoire table contains around 40,000 distinct CDR3 sequences. The CDR3 is 13 amino acids. Germline CDR1 and CDR2: MNHEY and SVGEGT. Of note for this clonotype: The antigen is undetermined.

Points from the study as a whole: IBD patients shared fewer clonotypes with other individuals than healthy twins, especially patients with disease activity signs. Twins with IBD were found to have lower TCRbeta diversity (inverse Simpson) than healthy co-twins.

This clonotype originated in a human donor with ulcerative colitis or Crohn's disease, or a healthy co-twin of an affected twin (not recorded which). The sequencing input was blood. The chain carries TRBV6-2 or TRBV6-3 and TRBJ2-7. CDR3 residues: CASSTSRPYEQYF.